Listed here are 10 T cell receptor beta chains from one sample, sequenced in a study of cytomegalovirus exposure and HLA in healthy donors. Researchers ran the PCR with 60 Vbeta and 13 Jbeta primers. Assay: immunoSEQ multiplex PCR; the TCRdb copy retains only in-frame clones and omits some. The data hold 150,000 or so clones, with approximately 78% observed a single time. The sequenced material came from PBMCs. The receptors were sampled from a young woman in good health and CMV-seronegative.

Only a few counts were recorded for this clone. The chain joins TRBV5-4 to TRBJ1-4, with 7 positions matching TRBD1. The V and J ends lost 4 bases and 3 bases, in that order; junction bases with no gene match: 6. This CDR3 is built from 15 residues. Germline CDR1 is SGHNT and CDR2 is YYREEE (reference sequence). CDR3 DNA: TGTGCCAGCAGCGCAGACAGGGACTCTAATGAAAAACTGTTTTTT. This translates into CASSADRDSNEKLFF.

This clone was detected only a few times. The rearrangement links TRBV4-1 to TRBJ2-7; 8 bases are shared with TRBD2. Germline V CDR1 and CDR2: MGHRA, YSYEKL. The CDR3 contains 17 residues. The V and J ends lost 1 base and 2 bases, in that order; junction bases with no gene match: 10. The CDR3 loop is CASSQVSSSGRPYEQYF. The DNA for the CDR3 is TGCGCCAGCAGCCAAGTAAGTAGCAGCGGGAGACCCTACGAGCAGTACTTC.

The CDR3 nucleotides read TGTGCCAGCAGCCAAGAGCCCCCGGGGAGAACTAATGAAAAACTGTTTTTT. It encodes CASSQEPPGRTNEKLFF. This sequence joins TRBV14 and TRBJ1-4; no clear D gene. The germline gives CDR1 SGHDN, CDR2 FVKESK. Trimming took off 0 bases at V and 1 base at J, with 12 bases between the two ends. The CDR3 has 17 residues.

The rearrangement uses TRBV13 and TRBJ2-3; perhaps TRBD2 as D (6 bases). The V gene's germline CDR1 is PRHDT and CDR2 FYEKMQ (reference sequence). The germline V and J ends were trimmed by 3 bases and 1 base, with 11 bases remaining between them. The CDR3 length is 15 residues. CDR3 loop: CASSFGGKRTDTQYF. CDR3 sequence (DNA): TGTGCCAGCAGCTTTGGCGGGAAACGCACAGATACGCAGTATTTT.

The J gene is TRBJ2-1, the V gene TRBV19, with D perhaps TRBD2 (7 bases). Germline CDR1 is LNHDA and CDR2 is SQIVND (reference sequence). The CDR3 has 15 amino acids. Trimming stripped 6 bases from V and 2 bases from J, with 14 bases between. The CDR3 loop reads CASRAGRGTYNEQFF. As DNA, the CDR3 is TGTGCCAGTAGGGCGGGGAGGGGGACCTACAATGAGCAGTTCTTC.

This clone appeared a single time. CDR3 loop: CASSSDRGETQYF. CDR3 DNA: TGTGCCAGCAGCTCAGACAGGGGGGAGACCCAGTACTTC. The chain couples TRBV5-6 to TRBJ2-5, with 9 positions matching TRBD1. With 3 bases clipped from V and 5 bases from J, the junction kept 2 bases outside the gene matches. The CDR3 loop spans 13 amino acids. The germline CDR1 and CDR2 sequences are SGHDT and YYEEEE.

To note about this clone: At one of its ends the junction is not consistent with the germline gene, which may arise from a read error. The sample holds other DNA sequences that translate to the same CDR3. The chain couples TRBV5-1 to TRBJ2-7; maybe TRBD2 (6 bases). CDR1 and CDR2 (germline): SGHRS, YFSETQ. This CDR3 has 15 residues. CDR3 loop: CASSLERAASYEQYF. The CDR3 DNA reads as TGCGCCAGCAGCTTGGAGCGGGCAGCCTCCTACGAGCAGTACTTT.

The chain recombines TRBV6-5 with TRBJ2-7; 10 bases line up with TRBD2. The V and J ends lost 0 bases and 3 bases, in that order; junction bases with no gene match: 5. The CDR3 extends over 16 amino acids. The germline V gene encodes CDR1 MNHEY and CDR2 SVGAGI. CDR3 bases: TGTGCCAGCAGTTACTCACGGACTAGCGGTTACTACGAGCAGTACTTC. It translates to CASSYSRTSGYYEQYF.

The rearrangement links TRBV1 to TRBJ2-3; no DNA check was done on the table's D call, TRBD2. TRBV1 is recorded as a pseudogene. The CDR3 extends over 15 amino acids. In DNA form, the CDR3 reads TGCACCAGCAGCCCGCCTAGCGGGATCACAGATACGCAGTATTTT. It yields the protein CTSSPPSGITDTQYF.

The J gene is TRBJ2-3, the V gene TRBV29-1; 9 nucleotides align to TRBD2. Trimming took 4 bases from V and 0 from J; bases not matched to a gene: 2. The germline gives CDR1 SQVTM, CDR2 ANQGSEA. The CDR3 sequence is 14 residues long. CDR3 DNA sequence: TGCAGCGTTGGCGGGAGGGCTAGCACAGATACGCAGTATTTT. It translates to CSVGGRASTDTQYF.